The clone carrying this TCR beta chain was picked up a small number of times. Its antigen is undetermined. The data belong to a study of blood T cells in healthy people across ages. The CDR3 consists of 14 residues. Germline lookup yields CDR1 MNHEY and CDR2 SMNVEV (reference sequence). V was pared by 4 bases and J by 4 bases, with 13 bases between. Sample-barcoded 5' priming and a J-beta primer mix drove a second PCR of about 6 to 12 cycles. A tag from a template-switch adaptor with 12 random nucleotides marked each cDNA molecule. TCRdb recomputed calls from the 5' RACE reads with MiXCR, one row per CDR3 protein. Altogether almost 800,000 distinct CDR3 sequences are present, 58% being singletons, with the ten largest covering 20% to 25%. Study-wide findings and caveats: In older individuals, TCR beta diversity per million T cells was lower, falling roughly linearly with age. CMV status of donors was not determined, possibly confounding expanded clonotype changes.

This receptor was identified in a man aged 25 to 40 in good health. The sample taken for sequencing was blood. The chain combines TRBV27 with TRBJ1-2, with D possibly TRBD1 on 6 matching bases. The CDR3 loop is CASSSVRGGYGYTF. DNA for the CDR3: TGTGCCAGCAGTTCCGTCAGGGGCGGCTATGGCTACACCTTC.